This is a list of T cell receptor beta chains from one sample in a study of cytomegalovirus exposure and HLA in healthy donors. The repertoire was sequenced with immunoSEQ multiplex PCR; TCRdb's copy has only in-frame clones and lacks some. The table has about 95,000 clones, about 78% seen once; the top ten hold 4.1%. The sequencing input was PBMCs. Source of these receptors: a middle-aged woman in good health and CMV-seropositive. The CDR3 runs from the conserved cysteine through the conserved F or W. The D gene is left open where the match is weak. Rows may omit the clone size; those that give it use once, few, many or a size class.

NA	TRBD1	TRBV7-8	TRBJ1-2	CASSFARTGTISYTF	TGTGCCAGCAGCTTCGCTCGGACAGGAACTATAAGCTACACCTTC
NA	NA	TRBV6-1	TRBJ2-1	CASSEQPGGQSDEQFF	TGTGCCAGCAGTGAACAGCCCGGGGGACAGTCGGATGAGCAGTTCTTC
NA	NA	TRBV7-9	TRBJ1-5	CASSLNAGLNQPQHF	TGTGCCAGCAGCTTAAACGCAGGGTTGAATCAGCCCCAGCATTTT
NA	NA	TRBV28	TRBJ2-2	CASSFSGGVTGELFF	TGTGCCAGCAGTTTCAGTGGCGGGGTAACCGGGGAGCTGTTTTTT
NA	TRBD1	TRBV19	TRBJ1-1	CASSSTGRLNTEAFF	TGTGCCAGTAGTTCGACAGGGCGATTGAACACTGAAGCTTTCTTT
NA	NA	TRBV6-5	TRBJ1-4	CASGPRVSTNEKLFF	TGTGCCAGCGGCCCACGGGTTTCAACTAATGAAAAACTGTTTTTT
NA	NA	TRBV19	TRBJ2-5	CASSIKQGVETQYF	TGTGCCAGTAGTATTAAACAGGGCGTCGAGACCCAGTACTTC
NA	NA	TRBV25-1	TRBJ2-2	CASSGGSLNTGELFF	TGTGCCAGCAGTGGAGGCAGCCTGAACACCGGGGAGCTGTTTTTT
NA	NA	TRBV5-1	TRBJ2-1	CASSSRPSWGDSYNEQFF	TGCGCCAGCAGCTCGCGGCCCTCCTGGGGGGACTCCTACAATGAGCAGTTCTTC
NA	NA	TRBV11-3	TRBJ2-1	CASSLVGAWNEQFF	TGTGCCAGCAGCTTAGTAGGAGCATGGAATGAGCAGTTCTTC
NA	NA	TRBV29-1	TRBJ2-5	CSVKQETQYF	TGCAGCGTCAAACAGGAGACCCAGTACTTC
NA	TRBD2	TRBV4-2	TRBJ2-3	CASSQTAFSGSGDTQYF	TGTGCCAGCAGCCAGACCGCTTTTAGCGGGAGTGGGGATACGCAGTATTTT
NA	TRBD1	TRBV30	TRBJ2-7	CAANPGQGCEQYF	TGTGCCGCAAATCCGGGACAGGGTTGCGAGCAGTACTTC
NA	TRBD2	TRBV11-3	TRBJ2-3	CASSPRLAGESDTQYF	TGTGCCAGCAGCCCCCGACTAGCGGGAGAGTCAGATACGCAGTATTTT
NA	TRBD2	TRBV5-1	TRBJ2-2	CASSSLAGSNTGELFF	TGCGCCAGCAGCTCGCTAGCGGGTTCGAACACCGGGGAGCTGTTTTTT
NA	TRBD2	TRBV19	TRBJ2-3	CASRLAGGPSDTQYF	TGTGCCAGTCGACTAGCGGGAGGGCCATCGGATACGCAGTATTTT
NA	TRBD2	TRBV29-1	TRBJ2-1	CSGSPGGDEQFF	TGCAGTGGGTCTCCGGGGGGAGATGAGCAGTTCTTC
many	TRBD1	TRBV5-6	TRBJ2-5	CASSWTGQGDQETQYF	TGTGCCAGCAGCTGGACGGGACAGGGGGATCAAGAGACCCAGTACTTC
NA	TRBD1	TRBV6-1	TRBJ1-6	CASSAGTGGIYSPLHF	TGTGCCAGCAGTGCTGGGACAGGGGGCATTTATTCACCCCTCCACTTT
NA	NA	TRBV5-1	TRBJ2-5	CASTQGLAEIETQYF	TGCGCCAGCACACAGGGCCTAGCGGAAATAGAGACCCAGTACTTC
NA	NA	TRBV20-1	TRBJ2-7	CSARDFYEQYF	TGCAGTGCTAGGGACTTTTACGAGCAGTACTTC
NA	TRBD1	TRBV5-5	TRBJ2-1	CASRYRDRGISYNEQFF	TGTGCCAGCAGATACCGGGACAGGGGAATCTCCTACAATGAGCAGTTCTTC
NA	TRBD1	TRBV18	TRBJ1-3	CASSPTGGTGSGNTIYF	TGTGCCAGCTCACCAACCGGCGGGACAGGCTCTGGAAACACCATATATTTT
NA	TRBD1	TRBV18	TRBJ2-3	CASSPLRQGTGTDTQYF	TGTGCCAGCTCACCTCTAAGACAGGGGACTGGAACAGATACGCAGTATTTT
NA	NA	TRBV14	TRBJ1-4	CASSQVGGGEKLFF	TGTGCCAGCAGCCAAGTAGGCGGAGGCGAAAAACTGTTTTTT
NA	TRBD1	TRBV9	TRBJ2-1	CASSPEGAYFYNEQFF	TGTGCCAGCAGCCCCGAGGGGGCCTACTTCTACAATGAGCAGTTCTTC
NA	TRBD2	TRBV7-9	TRBJ2-7	CSSSPLGRTSEVGFEQYF	TGTTCCAGCAGTCCCCTGGGTAGGACTAGCGAGGTAGGATTCGAGCAGTACTTC
few	TRBD2	TRBV5-1	TRBJ2-7	CASSLRGRRETSYEQYF	TGCGCCAGCAGCTTGCGGGGGAGGCGGGAGACTTCCTACGAGCAGTACTTC